This TCR beta chain was captured in a study of blood T cells in healthy people across ages. The second PCR ran about 7 to 12 cycles with a sample-barcoded 5' primer and J-beta primers. Researchers report that each sample yielded at least 2.5 million CDR3-containing paired-end reads. MiXCR, run by TCRdb on the 5' RACE reads, gives a single entry per CDR3 protein. The sample has some 700,000 distinct CDR3 sequences, roughly 44% seen once; the top ten hold roughly 19%. A remark on this clonotype: Its antigen is not identified.

CDR3 length: 13 residues. Trimming cost V 0 bases and J 8 bases, with 10 bases left between them. Germline V CDR1 and CDR2: SEHNR, FQNEAQ (reference sequence). Broader study findings: Without sorted subsets, naive and antigen-experienced compartments could not be conclusively compared. The CMV status of each donor remained undetermined, and this could have confounded shifts in expanded clonotypes.

This receptor was identified in a woman aged 55-69 years in good health. The sample taken for sequencing was blood. The V and J genes are TRBV7-9 and TRBJ1-2; D call uncertain. The CDR3: CASSLAGYGGYTF. The CDR3 nucleotides read TGTGCCAGCAGCTTAGCAGGGTATGGCGGCTACACCTTC.